The 31 T cell receptor beta chains listed next were all sequenced from one sample in a study of blood T cell repertoires in COVID-19 (TCRdb year 2020). The library was obtained by the immunoSEQ multiplex PCR assay. TCRdb provides this immuneACCESS table in a form limited to in-frame rearrangements. Some clones are lacking; in checked studies, under half of them reflect an unresolved V gene, and why the rest are absent is not known. The table for this sample lists about 170,000 clones; around 80% of them were counted only once. The ten largest clones take up approximately 8.7% of the sample. Sequencing was performed on peripheral blood. The origin of the receptors is a woman between 65 and 79 years old with acute or convalescent COVID-19.

The rearrangement uses TRBV4-1 and TRBJ1-4; D call uncertain. CDR1 is MGHRA and CDR2 is YSYEKL in the germline V gene. Trimming took off 0 bases at V and 15 bases at J, with 17 bases between the two ends. The CDR3 has 14 residues. The CDR3 here is CASSQEALFRPVFF. As DNA, the CDR3 is TGCGCCAGCAGCCAAGAAGCCCTCTTCCGTCCGGTGTTTTTT.

This chain uses TRBV6-2 or TRBV6-3 with TRBJ2-5, with D tentatively TRBD1 (6 bases). Trimming shortened V by 2 bases and J by 3 bases, and 19 bases separated the two germline ends. This CDR3 has 17 residues. Germline values: CDR1 MNHEY, CDR2 SVGEGT. CDR3 in amino acids: CASSYTIPGVEKETQYF. The CDR3 bases are TGTGCCAGCAGTTACACGATCCCAGGGGTCGAGAAAGAGACCCAGTACTTC.

This clone was observed a few times. V usage is TRBV4-3 and J usage is TRBJ2-3; 10 bases agree with TRBD2. The CDR3 sequence is 16 residues long. Trimming removed 0 bases from V and 5 bases from J; junction bases left unmatched: 5. CDR1 and CDR2 (germline): LGHNA, YSLEER. CDR3 bases: TGCGCCAGCAGCCAAGAAGGCAAGCGGGGGGGAGATACGCAGTATTTT. Translating gives CASSQEGKRGGDTQYF.

This clone has a handful of counts. The V gene is TRBV18, the J gene TRBJ1-2; tentative D call: TRBD1 (5 bases). Germline-derived CDR1 and CDR2 are KGHSH and LQKENI. V was trimmed by 3 bases and J by 7 bases, leaving 12 bases between them. This CDR3 comprises 13 residues. CDR3 coding DNA: TGTGCCAGCTCACCGAGAAGGGACTCTGGCTACACCTTC. Translation: CASSPRRDSGYTF.

The gene calls are TRBV24-1 and TRBJ2-1, with unresolved D. Trimming took off 4 bases at V and 13 bases at J, with 10 bases between the two ends. The CDR3 spans 11 residues. Germline CDR1 KGHDR, CDR2 SFDVKD. The CDR3, as DNA: TGTGCCACCAGTGACCCGATGAGTCAGTTCTTC. Protein: CATSDPMSQFF.

The gene calls are TRBV18 and TRBJ1-2; TRBD1 is a possible D gene (6 bases). This CDR3 spans 13 amino acids. Germline values: CDR1 KGHSH, CDR2 LQKENI. V shed 5 bases and J shed 4 bases, with 11 bases lying between them. The CDR3 region is CASSSGQIYGYTF. The CDR3 DNA sequence: TGTGCCAGCTCATCAGGACAGATCTATGGCTACACCTTC.

The gene calls are TRBV9 and TRBJ1-1, with D hard to call. The V end was cut by 4 bases, the J end by 1 base, with 8 bases between. CDR3 length: 13 residues. Per germline, CDR1 SGDLS and CDR2 YYNGEE. CDR3 amino acids: CASSRVPNTEAFF. In DNA, the CDR3 is TGTGCCAGCAGCCGAGTTCCGAACACTGAAGCTTTCTTT.

CDR3 coding DNA: TGTGCCAGCAGTGAATATGGGGGGGCCGATGAGCAGTTCTTC. Amino acid sequence: CASSEYGGADEQFF. The chain carries TRBV25-1 and TRBJ2-1; D perhaps matches TRBD2 (7 bases). The CDR3 contains 14 residues. Germline loops: CDR1 MGHDK, CDR2 SYGVNS. Deletions cut 0 bases from V and 8 bases from J, with 11 bases between.

This chain joins TRBV27 and TRBJ1-6; no clear D. Per germline, CDR1 MNHEY and CDR2 SMNVEV (reference sequence). This CDR3 comprises 14 residues. Trimming took 10 bases from V and 7 from J, leaving 17 bases between them. CDR3 in DNA: TGTGCCACAGGAAGCAGCCATACGAATTCACCCCTCCACTTT. It is translated as CATGSSHTNSPLHF.

This sequence joins TRBV2 and TRBJ2-7; D is undetermined. V shed 1 base and J shed 4 bases, with 17 bases lying between them. The CDR3 is made up of 16 amino acids. Germline V lookup: CDR1 SNHLY, CDR2 FYNNEI. The CDR3, as DNA: TGTGCCAGCAGTGAAGACTTCATCTTCACCTCATACGAGCAGTACTTC. Its translation is CASSEDFIFTSYEQYF.

This clone came up a few times. V is TRBV28 and J is TRBJ1-2, with TRBD1 matching 8 bases. Germline loops: CDR1 MDHEN, CDR2 SYDVKM. V was pared by 4 bases and J by 5 bases, with 9 bases of the junction left unmatched. The CDR3 length is 15 residues. The CDR3 bases are TGTGCCAGCAGTTCTCCAGGGGGCAGGTTGTATGGCTACACCTTC. Protein sequence: CASSSPGGRLYGYTF.

The J gene is TRBJ1-2, the V gene TRBV12-5; D is uncertain. The ends were cut back, 1 base at V and 3 bases at J, with 3 bases in the middle. Germline V CDR1 and CDR2: LGHNT, FRNRAP. The CDR3 sequence is 12 residues long. The CDR3: CASGLGDYGYTF. CDR3 DNA sequence: TGTGCTAGTGGTTTGGGAGACTATGGCTACACCTTC.

The V gene is TRBV7-2, the J gene TRBJ2-7; TRBD1 might be the D (6 bases). The V gene's germline CDR1 is SGHTA and CDR2 FQGNSA. V lost 5 bases and J lost 4, with 21 bases in between. The CDR3 loop spans 16 amino acids. Written as DNA, the CDR3 is TGTGCCAGCAGCCCCAGAGGCGGCAGGGGTGGGTACGAGCAGTACTTC. This encodes CASSPRGGRGGYEQYF.

This clone has just a few counts. The J gene is TRBJ1-1, the V gene TRBV12-5; D is perhaps TRBD1 (6 bases). The CDR3 spans 16 residues. Trimming took off 1 base at V and 4 bases at J, with 16 bases between the two ends. Germline values: CDR1 LGHNT, CDR2 FRNRAP. Here the CDR3 DNA reads TGTGCTAGTGGTTTGGACCAACAGGGTTCGGTCACTGAAGCTTTCTTT. Protein sequence: CASGLDQQGSVTEAFF.

The chain joins TRBV18 to TRBJ1-3; D unclear. From germline, CDR1 is KGHSH and CDR2 LQKENI. The CDR3 spans 17 residues. V was trimmed by 3 bases and J by 0 bases, leaving 15 bases between them. The CDR3 is CASSPAGESRSGNTIYF. The DNA for the CDR3 is TGTGCCAGCTCACCCGCGGGAGAAAGCCGCTCTGGAAACACCATATATTTT.

This clone was seen only a few times. This chain's CDR3 is CASSLSGYGELFF. In DNA, the CDR3 is TGTGCCAGCAGTTTATCAGGGTACGGGGAGCTGTTTTTT. The chain joins TRBV6-2 or TRBV6-3 to TRBJ2-2, with TRBD1 as a possible D gene (5 bases). Germline-derived CDR1 and CDR2 are MNHEY and SVGEGT. CDR3 length: 13 residues. V lost 4 bases, J lost 7 bases, and 10 bases lay in between.

The chain is built from TRBV29-1 and TRBJ2-1; 11 positions match TRBD1. The CDR3 extends over 14 amino acids. Trimming removed 5 bases from V and 7 bases from J; junction bases left unmatched: 7. Germline loops: CDR1 SQVTM, CDR2 ANQGSEA. This chain's CDR3 is CSVRGQGAQNEQFF. CDR3 bases: TGCAGCGTTAGAGGACAGGGGGCACAAAATGAGCAGTTCTTC.

The gene calls are TRBV7-9 and TRBJ1-5; a possible D gene is TRBD1 (5 bases). The CDR3 sequence is 15 residues long. Trimming took 1 base from V and 7 from J, leaving 14 bases between them. Germline V gene sequence: CDR1 SEHNR, CDR2 FQNEAQ (reference sequence). CDR3 protein: CASSLGAGGGQPQHF. DNA of the CDR3: TGTGCCAGCAGCTTAGGGGCTGGGGGAGGGCAGCCCCAGCATTTT.

This chain links TRBV12-3 or TRBV12-4 with TRBJ2-7; tentative D call: TRBD1 (6 bases). The germline V and J ends were trimmed by 6 bases and 6 bases, with 12 bases remaining between them. The CDR3 contains 12 residues. The CDR3 loop reads CASSQQGIEQYF. The CDR3 DNA is TGTGCCAGCAGCCAACAGGGAATCGAGCAGTACTTC.

The chain employs TRBV5-1 and TRBJ2-7; TRBD1 matches at 8 bases. There are 14 residues in the CDR3. The J segment lost 1 base and the V segment lost 3 bases, leaving 3 bases of the junction unmatched. Germline CDR1 is SGHRS and CDR2 is YFSETQ. CDR3: CASSSTGGSYEQYF. DNA for the CDR3: TGCGCCAGCAGCTCCACAGGGGGATCCTACGAGCAGTACTTC.

For the CDR3, the DNA is TGTGCCAGCAGACCCAGACAAGGCTCAGAGGGTCAGCCCCAGCATTTT. Amino acid sequence: CASRPRQGSEGQPQHF. J is TRBJ1-5 and V is TRBV5-6; no firm D call. This CDR3 region has 16 residues. V dropped 5 bases and J dropped 6 bases, with 21 bases sitting between them. CDR1 is SGHDT, CDR2 YYEEEE, per germline.

The V call is TRBV4-3, the J call TRBJ2-1, with a possible D match to TRBD2 (5 bases). This CDR3 spans 16 amino acids. Trimming pared 3 bases from V and 4 bases from J, leaving 16 bases between. Germline V CDR1 and CDR2: LGHNA, YSLEER. CDR3: CASSHTSRGEYNEQFF. In nucleotides, the CDR3 is TGCGCCAGCAGCCATACCTCTCGGGGAGAGTACAATGAGCAGTTCTTC.

The J gene is TRBJ1-5, the V gene TRBV29-1, with a possible D match to TRBD1 (6 bases). This CDR3 spans 15 amino acids. The V end lost 4 bases, the J end lost 1 base, and 14 bases lay between the germline ends. Germline loops: CDR1 SQVTM, CDR2 ANQGSEA. This chain's CDR3 is CSVGLGGASNQPQHF. CDR3 nucleotide sequence: TGCAGCGTTGGGCTGGGGGGGGCGAGCAATCAGCCCCAGCATTTT.

This clone was recorded at least ten times. The J gene is TRBJ1-5, the V gene TRBV19; 10 nucleotides match TRBD1. The CDR3 is made up of 15 amino acids. Germline loops: CDR1 LNHDA, CDR2 SQIVND (reference sequence). Trimming at V came to 8 bases and at J to 4 bases, leaving 8 bases not matched to a gene. CDR3 coding DNA: TGTGCCAGTCGACCACTGGACAGGGGGAATCAGCCCCAGCATTTT. This codes for CASRPLDRGNQPQHF.

The rearrangement joins TRBV9 to TRBJ2-5; maybe TRBD1 (7 bases). Germline V gene data show CDR1 as SGDLS and CDR2 as YYNGEE. The ends were cut back, 3 bases at V and 4 bases at J, with 22 bases in the middle. The CDR3 runs to 17 residues. CDR3 residues: CASSEGAETTSRETQYF. The CDR3 region has the DNA TGTGCCAGCAGCGAGGGGGCCGAGACCACTAGCCGAGAGACCCAGTACTTC. The complete variable domain, with remaining parts taken from reference TRBV9 and TRBJ2-5, reads DSGVTQTPKHLITATGQRVTLRCSPRSGDLSVYWYQQSLDQGLQFLIQYYNGEERAKGNILERFSAQQFPDLHSELNLSSLELGDSALYFCASSEGAETTSRETQYFGPGTRLLVL.

The table lists this clone with a few counts. The chain joins TRBV27 to TRBJ1-5; TRBD1 agrees at 7 bases. Germline CDR1 reads MNHEY; CDR2 reads SMNVEV (reference sequence). The CDR3 totals 14 residues. With 6 bases clipped from V and 5 bases from J, the junction kept 7 bases outside the gene matches. The CDR3 sequence is CASSRLTGDQPQHF. As DNA, the CDR3 is TGTGCCAGCAGCCGCCTCACAGGGGATCAGCCCCAGCATTTT.

This chain connects TRBV30 to TRBJ1-5; D ambiguous. V lost 0 bases and J 3 bases, leaving 6 bases between the germline ends. In germline, CDR1 is GTSNPN, CDR2 SVGIG (reference sequence). The CDR3 sequence is 13 residues long. The CDR3 protein is CAWSVQVNQPQHF. The CDR3 DNA is TGTGCCTGGAGTGTACAAGTCAATCAGCCCCAGCATTTT.

This chain's CDR3 is CATSDSWTGINEQFF. DNA of the CDR3: TGTGCCACCAGTGATTCGTGGACAGGGATCAATGAGCAGTTCTTC. J is TRBJ2-1 and V is TRBV24-1, with TRBD1 matching over 8 bases. CDR3 length equals 15 residues. Germline CDR1 KGHDR, CDR2 SFDVKD. Losses at the gene ends were 2 bases for V and 6 bases for J; bases not matched to a gene: 5.

The genes are TRBV24-1 and TRBJ2-1; maybe TRBD1 (6 bases). The CDR3 has 19 residues. Germline V gene lookup returns CDR1 KGHDR and CDR2 SFDVKD. V was pared by 4 bases and J by 0 bases, with 21 bases between. CDR3 region: CATSDSPRLGQSSYNEQFF. In DNA form, the CDR3 reads TGTGCCACCAGTGACTCCCCTCGTCTCGGACAGAGCTCCTACAATGAGCAGTTCTTC.

The gene calls are TRBV11-2 and TRBJ2-1, with TRBD2 matching over 8 bases. The CDR3 is 11 amino acids. V shed 5 bases, J shed 14 bases, and the junction held 5 bases outside the gene matches. Germline V CDR1 and CDR2: SGHAT, FQNNGV. The CDR3 spells CASSLGTSKFF. The DNA for the CDR3 is TGTGCCAGCAGCCTCGGGACTAGTAAGTTCTTC.

In this sample, this clone turned up once. V usage is TRBV11-2 and J usage is TRBJ2-7, with 11 bases fitting TRBD2. Germline CDR1 is SGHAT and CDR2 is FQNNGV. CDR3 size: 15 residues. J gave up 0 bases and V 4 bases, and 2 bases lay outside the gene matches. This CDR3 reads CASSSGTSGSYEQYF. The CDR3 DNA is TGTGCCAGCAGCTCCGGGACTAGCGGCTCCTACGAGCAGTACTTC.